Detailed here is one T cell receptor beta chain. The second PCR ran about 6 to 11 cycles with a sample-barcoded 5' primer and J-beta primers. TCRdb reanalysed the 5' RACE reads using MiXCR and keeps one entry per CDR3 protein. The table includes about 1.6 million distinct CDR3 sequences, roughly 30% detected once. This sample is part of a study of blood T cells in healthy people across ages. With 1 base clipped from V and 0 bases from J, the junction kept 10 bases outside the gene matches. Germline CDR1 and CDR2: DFQATT and SNEGSKA (reference sequence). The CDR3 covers 18 residues. The rearrangement uses TRBV20-1 and TRBJ1-1; 11 bases align to TRBD1. The receptor's source is a woman in her twenties or thirties in good health. Source material: blood. This CDR3 is CSARGDRGKDMVNTEAFF. CDR3 DNA sequence: TGCAGTGCTAGAGGGGACAGGGGGAAGGATATGGTGAACACTGAAGCTTTCTTT.